The 30 T cell receptor beta chains below come from one sample, sequenced in a study of cytomegalovirus exposure and HLA in healthy donors. The PCR made use of 60 Vbeta and 13 Jbeta primers. This table comes from immunoSEQ multiplex PCR, and its TCRdb copy is limited to in-frame clones, with some not included. The sample carries fewer than 110,000 clones, roughly three quarters recorded once. Material for sequencing was PBMCs. These receptor sequences come from a man aged 35-49 years in good health and CMV-seronegative.

A note on this clone: Other DNA sequences in this specimen translate into the identical CDR3. The chain couples TRBV5-1 to TRBJ2-5; 8 bases fit TRBD1. Germline assignment: CDR1 SGHRS and CDR2 YFSETQ. The V and J ends lost 2 bases and 5 bases, in that order; junction bases with no gene match: 5. The CDR3 covers 14 residues. The CDR3 nucleotides read TGCGCCAGCAGCTTCCAGGGGGCTGAGGAGACCCAGTACTTC. Encoded protein: CASSFQGAEETQYF.

This rearrangement joins TRBV2 to TRBJ1-1; 7 nucleotides agree with TRBD1. V was clipped by 2 bases and J by 0 bases; unmatched bases: 0. Germline V gene data show CDR1 as SNHLY and CDR2 as FYNNEI. This CDR3 is 14 amino acids long. The CDR3 here is CASSEQGVNTEAFF. The CDR3 nucleotides read TGTGCCAGCAGTGAACAGGGGGTGAACACTGAAGCTTTCTTT.

On this clone itself: At one boundary the junction diverges from the germline segment, which might be a read error. The chain recombines TRBV7-9 with TRBJ1-2; D not certain. Germline V CDR1 and CDR2: SEHNR, FQNEAQ (reference sequence). The CDR3 has 14 amino acids. The CDR3 spells CSSSLALAGGGYTF. CDR3 DNA sequence: TGTTCCAGCAGCTTAGCACTCGCTGGAGGTGGCTACACCTTC.

V gene TRBV9 combines with J gene TRBJ2-2, with TRBD2 matching over 10 bases. The CDR3 contains 16 residues. The junction had 7 bases not matched to a gene; V was cut back by 4 bases and J by 4 bases. Germline CDR1 reads SGDLS; CDR2 reads YYNGEE. CDR3 loop: CASSRSGGAPTGELFF. The CDR3 DNA follows: TGTGCCAGCAGCCGGAGCGGGGGGGCCCCCACCGGGGAGCTGTTTTTT.

The rearrangement links TRBV7-8 to TRBJ2-1; 13 nucleotides match TRBD2. CDR3 size: 19 residues. Trimming took 5 bases from V and 5 from J; bases not matched to a gene: 15. Looked up from germline, CDR1 is SGHVS and CDR2 is FQNEAQ. The CDR3 coding sequence is TGTGCCAGCAGCCTCCGAGGGGGAAGGACTAGCGGGGGCCACAATGAGCAGTTCTTC. Translated: CASSLRGGRTSGGHNEQFF. The whole variable domain, remainder taken from reference TRBV7-8 and TRBJ2-1, is GAGVSQSPRYKVAKRGQDVALRCDPISGHVSLFWYQQALGQGPEFLTYFQNEAQLDKSGLPSDRFFAERPEGSVSTLKIQRTQQEDSAVYLCASSLRGGRTSGGHNEQFFGPGTRLTVL.

This chain connects TRBV27 to TRBJ1-5; no firm D call. The CDR3 totals 17 residues. Germline CDR1 is MNHEY and CDR2 is SMNVEV (reference sequence). V lost 3 bases, J lost 0 bases, and 15 bases lay in between. In DNA, the CDR3 is TGTGCCAGCAGTTTGAGGGCAGGCCCTTATAGCAATCAGCCCCAGCATTTT. The encoded protein is CASSLRAGPYSNQPQHF.

V usage is TRBV7-2 and J usage is TRBJ2-7, with TRBD1 matching over 10 bases. This CDR3 comprises 15 residues. Germline-derived CDR1 and CDR2 are SGHTA and FQGNSA. V lost 5 bases, J lost 6 bases, and 10 bases stayed unmatched. CDR3 coding DNA: TGTGCCAGCAGCAGAGGGACAGGGGATCTTAGCGAGCAGTACGTC. Its translation is CASSRGTGDLSEQYV.

The chain recombines TRBV27 with TRBJ2-3; weak D call: TRBD1 (6 bases). The CDR3 length is 14 residues. V was clipped by 5 bases and J by 6 bases, with 15 bases between them. Germline loops: CDR1 MNHEY, CDR2 SMNVEV (reference sequence). The CDR3, as DNA: TGTGCCAGCAGTCCCGGACAGTACATCGATACGCAGTATTTT. It codes for CASSPGQYIDTQYF.

The chain employs TRBV5-4 and TRBJ2-5; tentative D call: TRBD1 (6 bases). Trimming cost V 0 bases and J 0 bases, with 9 bases left between them. The CDR3 is made up of 15 amino acids. CDR1 and CDR2 (germline): SGHNT, YYREEE (reference sequence). In nucleotides, the CDR3 is TGTGCCAGCAGCTTGGACCGGGACAACCAAGAGACCCAGTACTTC. As protein: CASSLDRDNQETQYF. The full variable domain, in which reference TRBV5-4 and TRBJ2-5 provide the parts outside the CDR3, is ETGVTQSPTHLIKTRGQQVTLRCSSQSGHNTVSWYQQALGQGPQFIFQYYREEENGRGNFPPRFSGLQFPNYSSELNVNALELDDSALYLCASSLDRDNQETQYFGPGTRLLVL.

In this sample, this clone turned up a few times. The rearrangement links TRBV11-3 to TRBJ2-2; 10 positions agree with TRBD1. The germline V gene has CDR1 SGHNT and CDR2 YENEEA. Unmatched junction bases numbered 6, after V lost 5 bases and J lost 6 bases. CDR3 length: 15 residues. CDR3 in amino acids: CASSPFGQGAGELFF. Written as DNA, the CDR3 is TGTGCCAGCAGCCCATTCGGACAGGGGGCCGGGGAGCTGTTTTTT.

The table lists this clone with a few counts. The chain employs TRBV5-4 and TRBJ2-6; the match to TRBD1 covers 10 bases. Germline CDR1 SGHNT, CDR2 YYREEE (reference sequence). V dropped 4 bases and J dropped 3; count of bases not matched to a gene: 7. The CDR3 loop spans 17 amino acids. The CDR3 sequence is CASSLTGGAGGANVLTF. Here the CDR3 DNA reads TGTGCCAGCAGCCTGACAGGGGGCGCGGGTGGGGCCAACGTCCTGACTTTC.

The rearrangement links TRBV5-8 to TRBJ1-2; no reliable D call. This CDR3 has 16 amino acids. The germline V gene encodes CDR1 SGHTS and CDR2 YDEGEE. V gave up 2 bases and J gave up 5 bases, with 19 bases separating them. CDR3 region: CASSFVVGGSGYGYTF. CDR3 nucleotides: TGTGCCAGCAGCTTCGTAGTAGGAGGATCCGGTTATGGCTACACCTTC.

This clone occurred a few times. V and J are TRBV29-1 and TRBJ1-4, with D possibly TRBD1 on 5 matching bases. Germline CDR1 is SQVTM and CDR2 is ANQGSEA. The V end was cut by 4 bases, the J end by 8 bases, with 8 bases between. The CDR3 length is 11 residues. The CDR3 sequence is CSVGGEEKLFF. For the CDR3, the DNA is TGCAGCGTTGGGGGGGAGGAAAAACTGTTTTTT.

The rearrangement links TRBV4-2 to TRBJ1-1; D not certain. The ends were cut back, 0 bases at V and 5 bases at J, with 16 bases in the middle. The CDR3 contains 16 residues. Germline V CDR1 and CDR2: LGHNA, YNFKEQ. This CDR3 reads CASSQEGYEVWTEAFF. The CDR3 bases are TGTGCCAGCAGCCAAGAAGGATATGAGGTTTGGACTGAAGCTTTCTTT.

This clone appeared a single time. V and J are TRBV2 and TRBJ2-1; 14 bases are a match to TRBD2. CDR3 length equals 18 residues. Germline CDR1 reads SNHLY; CDR2 reads FYNNEI. Unmatched junction bases numbered 12, after V lost 7 bases and J lost 4 bases. The DNA for the CDR3 is TGTGCCAGCAATAGTAGACTAGCGGGGGGGCAGAGGTACAATGAGCAGTTCTTC. Its translation: CASNSRLAGGQRYNEQFF.

This clone occurred a few times. The chain joins TRBV7-3 to TRBJ2-3; 8 bases line up with TRBD2. Trimming removed 4 bases from V and 1 base from J; junction bases left unmatched: 13. The CDR3 contains 18 residues. Germline V gene data show CDR1 as SGHTA and CDR2 as FQGTGA. The CDR3 nucleotides read TGTGCCAGCAGCTCACCTCCAGGGGCGGGGGGCGGCACAGATACGCAGTATTTT. Encoded protein: CASSSPPGAGGGTDTQYF.

The rearrangement links TRBV7-3 to TRBJ1-4; 9 bases align to TRBD1. Germline CDR1 and CDR2: SGHTA and FQGTGA. V gave up 6 bases and J gave up 0 bases; unmatched junction bases: 11. The CDR3 has 18 residues. Written as DNA, the CDR3 is TGTGCCAGCAGTCAAGACAGGGGGGCCACTTCAACTAATGAAAAACTGTTTTTT. It specifies CASSQDRGATSTNEKLFF.

The V gene is TRBV5-1, the J gene TRBJ1-2; TRBD1 aligns across 10 bases. The CDR3 has 13 residues. Trimming took 4 bases from V and 7 from J; bases not matched to a gene: 4. Germline V gives CDR1 SGHRS, CDR2 YFSETQ. CDR3 sequence reads: CASSQGQGVGYTF. The CDR3 region has the DNA TGCGCCAGCAGCCAAGGACAGGGGGTTGGCTACACCTTC.

The chain uses TRBV5-1 and TRBJ2-3; D gene ambiguous. CDR3 size: 15 residues. Trimming left V 2 bases short and J 4 bases short, with 14 bases between. Per germline, CDR1 SGHRS and CDR2 YFSETQ. CDR3 DNA sequence: TGCGCCAGCAGCTTAGCCGGGTATAAGGCAGATACGCAGTATTTT. Its translation is CASSLAGYKADTQYF.

The chain joins TRBV29-1 to TRBJ2-5; possibly TRBD2 for D (5 bases). The DNA end is more similar to TRBJ2-7, so the J call may be wrong. Per the germline V gene, CDR1 is SQVTM and CDR2 is ANQGSEA. The length of the CDR3 is 13 residues. In DNA, the CDR3 is TGCAGCGCCCAGAGGGCCAGCCAGGCCGAGCAGTACTTC. Translating it yields CSAQRASQAEQYF.

The chain combines TRBV30 with TRBJ1-2, with D possibly being TRBD1 (5 bases). The CDR3 contains 12 residues. Looked up from germline, CDR1 is GTSNPN and CDR2 is SVGIG (reference sequence). V shed 2 bases and J shed 4 bases, with 8 bases lying between them. CDR3 amino acids: CAWSIDSYGYTF. The DNA of the CDR3 is TGTGCCTGGAGTATCGACAGCTATGGCTACACCTTC.

The chain has TRBV10-3 and TRBJ1-6; D remains ambiguous. Per germline, CDR1 ENHRY and CDR2 SYGVKD. The CDR3 length is 15 residues. Trimming stripped 2 bases from V and 5 bases from J, with 10 bases between. This CDR3 reads CAISEGQGDNSPLHF. CDR3 nucleotides: TGTGCCATCAGTGAGGGTCAAGGAGATAATTCACCCCTCCACTTT.

The CDR3 is CASSGQGAGYTF. CDR3 sequence (DNA): TGTGCCAGCAGTGGACAGGGGGCTGGCTACACCTTC. The chain joins TRBV27 to TRBJ1-2; TRBD1 aligns across 11 bases. The CDR3 sequence is 12 residues long. Trimming at V came to 5 bases and at J to 7 bases, leaving 0 bases not matched to a gene. Germline assignment: CDR1 MNHEY and CDR2 SMNVEV (reference sequence).

The rearrangement links TRBV28 to TRBJ2-2; 8 nucleotides agree with TRBD1. The V gene's germline CDR1 is MDHEN and CDR2 SYDVKM. The V segment lost 6 bases and the J segment 1 base; nucleotides outside the gene matches: 7. The CDR3 has 16 residues. CDR3 in amino acids: CASRPDGTGNTGELFF. The CDR3 region has the DNA TGTGCCAGCAGACCGGACGGGACAGGGAACACCGGGGAGCTGTTTTTT.

The chain links TRBV29-1 to TRBJ2-2; D is possibly TRBD1 (5 bases). Germline CDR1 reads SQVTM; CDR2 reads ANQGSEA. With 7 bases removed from V and 4 bases from J, the gap between germline ends came to 10 bases. The CDR3 consists of 12 residues. CDR3 sequence (DNA): TGCAGCGGGTACAGGCCCACCGGGGAGCTGTTTTTT. Amino acid sequence: CSGYRPTGELFF.

V usage is TRBV9 and J usage is TRBJ1-2; 10 nucleotides line up with TRBD1. The V gene's germline CDR1 is SGDLS and CDR2 YYNGEE. With V trimmed by 3 bases and J by 7 bases, 3 bases remained unmatched. The CDR3 extends over 13 amino acids. As DNA, the CDR3 is TGTGCCAGCAGCGACCGGGACAGGGGTGGCTACACCTTC. Residues: CASSDRDRGGYTF.

This sequence joins TRBV6-5 and TRBJ2-1; TRBD2 aligns across 9 bases. With 4 bases clipped from V and 1 base from J, the junction kept 5 bases outside the gene matches. Germline CDR1 MNHEY, CDR2 SVGAGI. This CDR3 is 16 amino acids long. CDR3 sequence reads: CASSSRSGGSYNEQFF. The CDR3, as DNA: TGTGCCAGCAGTTCCAGAAGCGGGGGGTCCTACAATGAGCAGTTCTTC.

The chain uses TRBV10-3 and TRBJ1-1; tentatively, D is TRBD1 (6 bases). CDR3 size: 14 residues. Germline values: CDR1 ENHRY, CDR2 SYGVKD. With 10 bases removed from V and 2 bases from J, the gap between germline ends came to 17 bases. The DNA of the CDR3 is TGTGCCACTAGTCCAGGACAGACCAACACTGAAGCTTTCTTT. This gives the protein CATSPGQTNTEAFF.

The chain carries TRBV5-4 and TRBJ2-3; maybe TRBD2 (5 bases). The V end was cut by 6 bases, the J end by 3 bases, with 17 bases between. The germline CDR1 and CDR2 sequences are SGHNT and YYREEE (reference sequence). This CDR3 has 15 amino acids. The CDR3 loop is CASNRGMMGTDTQYF. The CDR3 DNA is TGTGCCAGCAACCGAGGGATGATGGGGACAGATACGCAGTATTTT.

V and J are TRBV11-3 and TRBJ2-7; D may be TRBD1 (5 bases). V lost 5 bases, J lost 5 bases, and 16 bases lay in between. CDR3 size: 14 residues. Germline V gene lookup returns CDR1 SGHNT and CDR2 YENEEA. CDR3 sequence (DNA): TGTGCCAGCAGCCCCGAAGGGGCTGTCCACGAGCAGTACTTC. Translating it yields CASSPEGAVHEQYF.